This T cell receptor beta chain was retrieved from a study of blood T cell repertoires in COVID-19. Overall study context: Some COVID-19 samples were acute and others convalescent; all came from the United States, Italy and Spain. In each case, the material was cDNA or gDNA derived from T cells, B-cell-depleted T cells, or PBMCs.

It was during active infection that Seattle patients were enrolled and then longitudinally followed. In the study's own analysis: For nucleated cells, counts were estimated from reference gene primer amplification. Clones were read by immunoSEQ multiplex PCR, and TCRdb kept only the in-frame ones, dropping some. The V and J calls and clone size come from that table; D and trimming were worked out from the DNA. The table has 200,000 to 300,000 clones, 70% to 90% seen once; the top ten hold around 5.1%. CDR1 is SGHVS, CDR2 FNYEAQ, per germline. CDR3 length: 18 amino acids. The V gene lost 5 bases and the J gene lost 0 bases, with 22 bases spanning the gap.

The chain links TRBV7-6 to TRBJ1-2; possibly TRBD1 for D (6 bases). Material: peripheral blood. This clonotype originated in a woman in her sixties with COVID-19, enrolled during active disease. The CDR3 DNA sequence: TGTGCCAGCAGCAGTAAGGGGGTGGTGCTTTTAGCTAACTATGGCTACACCTTC. As protein: CASSSKGVVLLANYGYTF.